The subject of this entry is one T cell receptor beta chain. Its antigen is unidentified. Germline V CDR1 and CDR2: SGHRS, YFSETQ. The V segment lost 2 bases and the J segment 2 bases; nucleotides outside the gene matches: 1. The CDR3 consists of 14 residues. The data were obtained in a study of T-cell reconstitution after alpha-beta-depleted transplantation in children. Broader study findings: Some patients showed high day-60 TCRbeta diversity, which derived from surviving recipient T cells and thymic progenitors. At one year after transplant, newly produced T cells mostly accounted for T-cell counts and diversity. In patients about two months after transplant, alpha-beta T cells reportedly arose from several hundred expanded graft clones.

The library targeted TCRbeta and was prepared with unique molecular identifiers. MiXCR, applied by TCRdb to the PCR reads, yields one record per CDR3 protein. The sample has hundreds of thousands of distinct CDR3 sequences, about a sixth seen once. The chain couples TRBV5-1 to TRBJ2-1; 7 bases agree with TRBD1. The sample consisted of PBMCs, mostly from graft donor cells, taken 360 days after TCRalphabeta/CD19-depleted stem cell transplant. The receptor comes from a boy under three years old who had a stem cell transplant for Wiskott-Aldrich syndrome, so the T cells may come from the graft donor. CDR3 in DNA: TGCGCCAGCAGCTTCGGACAGGCCTACAATGAGCAGTTCTTC. This codes for CASSFGQAYNEQFF.